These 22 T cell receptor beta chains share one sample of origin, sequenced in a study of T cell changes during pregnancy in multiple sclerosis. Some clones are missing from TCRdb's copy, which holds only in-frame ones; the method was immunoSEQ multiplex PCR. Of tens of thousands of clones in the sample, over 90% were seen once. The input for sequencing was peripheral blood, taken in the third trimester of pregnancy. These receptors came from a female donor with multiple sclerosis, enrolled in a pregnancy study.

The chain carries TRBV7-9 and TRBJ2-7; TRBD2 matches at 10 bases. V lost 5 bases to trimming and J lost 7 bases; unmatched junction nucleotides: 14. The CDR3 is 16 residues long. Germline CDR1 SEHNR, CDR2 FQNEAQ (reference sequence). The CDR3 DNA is TGTGCCAGCAGCCCGGGAGGACTAGCGGCGGTTGGGGAGCAGTACTTC. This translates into CASSPGGLAAVGEQYF. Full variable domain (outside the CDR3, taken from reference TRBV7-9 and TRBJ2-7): DTGVSQNPRHKITKRGQNVTFRCDPISEHNRLYWYRQTLGQGPEFLTYFQNEAQLEKSRLLSDRFSAERPKGSFSTLEIQRTEQGDSAMYLCASSPGGLAAVGEQYFGPGTRLTVT.

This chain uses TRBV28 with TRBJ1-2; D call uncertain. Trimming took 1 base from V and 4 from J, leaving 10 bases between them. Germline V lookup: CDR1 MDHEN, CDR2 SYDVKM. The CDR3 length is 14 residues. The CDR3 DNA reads TGTGCCAGCAGTTTATTAGGTGGGCGCTATGGCTACACCTTC. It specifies CASSLLGGRYGYTF.

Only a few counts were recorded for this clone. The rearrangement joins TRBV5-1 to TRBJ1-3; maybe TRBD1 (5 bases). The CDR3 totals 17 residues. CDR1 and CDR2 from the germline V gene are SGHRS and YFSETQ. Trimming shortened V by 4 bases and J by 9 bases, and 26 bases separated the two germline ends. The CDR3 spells CASSPRRGTLDPGTIYF. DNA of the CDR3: TGCGCCAGCAGCCCTCGGCGGGGGACTCTAGATCCGGGCACCATATATTTT.

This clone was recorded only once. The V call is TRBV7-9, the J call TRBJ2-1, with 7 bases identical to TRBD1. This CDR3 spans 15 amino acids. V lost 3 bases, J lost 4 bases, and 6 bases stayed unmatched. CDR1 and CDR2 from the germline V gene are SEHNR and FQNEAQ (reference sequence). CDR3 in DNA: TGTGCCAGCAGCTTGGGGACAGACTATTACAATGAGCAGTTCTTC. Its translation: CASSLGTDYYNEQFF.

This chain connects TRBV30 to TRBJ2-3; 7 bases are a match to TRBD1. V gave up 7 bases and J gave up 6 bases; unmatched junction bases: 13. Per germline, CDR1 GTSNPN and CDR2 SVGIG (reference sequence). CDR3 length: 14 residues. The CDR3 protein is CAFGTRGKGDTQYF. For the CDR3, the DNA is TGTGCCTTTGGAACCAGGGGGAAGGGCGATACGCAGTATTTT. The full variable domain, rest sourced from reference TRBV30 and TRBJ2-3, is SQTIHQWPATLVQPVGSPLSLECTVEGTSNPNLYWYRQAAGRGLQLLFYSVGIGQISSEVPQNLSASRPQDRQFILSSKKLLLSDSGFYLCAFGTRGKGDTQYFGPGTRLTVL.

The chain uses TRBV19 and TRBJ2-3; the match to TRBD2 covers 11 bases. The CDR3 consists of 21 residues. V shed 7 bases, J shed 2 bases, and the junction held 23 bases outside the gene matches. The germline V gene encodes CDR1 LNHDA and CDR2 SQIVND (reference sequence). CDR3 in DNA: TGTGCCAGTATCAACTTAGGGGACCTTAGCGGGAGGGCCCCCCTCACAGATACGCAGTATTTT. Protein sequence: CASINLGDLSGRAPLTDTQYF.

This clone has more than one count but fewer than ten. CDR3 sequence: CASSPTSSPLQFF. As DNA, the CDR3 is TGTGCCAGCAGCCCAACTAGCTCTCCATTGCAGTTCTTC. The chain recombines TRBV27 with TRBJ2-1, with a tentative D call TRBD2 (6 bases). Trimming took 6 bases from V and 12 from J, leaving 18 bases between them. Germline loops: CDR1 MNHEY, CDR2 SMNVEV (reference sequence). The CDR3 consists of 13 residues.

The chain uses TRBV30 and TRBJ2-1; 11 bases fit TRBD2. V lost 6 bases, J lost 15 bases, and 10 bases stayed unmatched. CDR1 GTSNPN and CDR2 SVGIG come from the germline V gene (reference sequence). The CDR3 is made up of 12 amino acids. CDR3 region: CACGGSSGRMFF. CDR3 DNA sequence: TGTGCCTGCGGGGGCTCTAGCGGGAGGATGTTCTTC.

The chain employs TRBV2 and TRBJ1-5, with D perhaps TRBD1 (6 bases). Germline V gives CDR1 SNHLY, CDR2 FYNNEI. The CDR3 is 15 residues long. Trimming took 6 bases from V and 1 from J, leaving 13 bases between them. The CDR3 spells CASRQGGGSNQPQHF. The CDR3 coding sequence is TGTGCCAGCAGGCAGGGAGGGGGGAGCAATCAGCCCCAGCATTTT.

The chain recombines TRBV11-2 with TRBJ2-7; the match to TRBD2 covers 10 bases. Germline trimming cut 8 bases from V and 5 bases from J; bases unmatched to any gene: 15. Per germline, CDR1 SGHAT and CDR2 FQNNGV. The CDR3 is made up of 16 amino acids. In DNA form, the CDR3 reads TGTGCCAGCGCCCTTCGGCATGGGCTAGCGGGAGACGAGCAGTACTTC. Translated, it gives CASALRHGLAGDEQYF.

The CDR3 reads CASSQTGQGEETQYF. The CDR3 DNA reads as TGTGCCAGCAGCCAAACGGGACAGGGGGAGGAGACCCAGTACTTC. This chain connects TRBV4-2 to TRBJ2-5; 11 nucleotides align to TRBD1. V was clipped by 2 bases and J by 5 bases; unmatched bases: 4. This CDR3 spans 15 amino acids. The V gene's germline CDR1 is LGHNA and CDR2 YNFKEQ.

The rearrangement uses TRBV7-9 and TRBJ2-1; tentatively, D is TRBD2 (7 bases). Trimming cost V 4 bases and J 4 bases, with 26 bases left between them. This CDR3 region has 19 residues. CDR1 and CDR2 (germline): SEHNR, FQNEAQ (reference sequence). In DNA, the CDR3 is TGTGCCAGCAGCTGGGCAAGGGACATGTGGAGCGGGAATTACAATGAGCAGTTCTTC. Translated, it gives CASSWARDMWSGNYNEQFF.

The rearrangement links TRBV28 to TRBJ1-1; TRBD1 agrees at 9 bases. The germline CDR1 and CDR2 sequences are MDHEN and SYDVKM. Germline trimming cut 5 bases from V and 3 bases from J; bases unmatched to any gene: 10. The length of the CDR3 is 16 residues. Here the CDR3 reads CASSQNRGRTDTEAFF. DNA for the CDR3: TGTGCCAGCAGTCAGAACAGGGGGCGTACGGACACTGAAGCTTTCTTT.

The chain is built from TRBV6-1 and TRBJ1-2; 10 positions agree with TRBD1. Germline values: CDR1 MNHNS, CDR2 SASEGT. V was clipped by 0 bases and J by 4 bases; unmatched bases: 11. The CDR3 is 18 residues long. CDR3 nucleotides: TGTGCCAGCAGTGAAGCGCTTCGGGACAGGGGTTCGGTCTATGGCTACACCTTC. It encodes CASSEALRDRGSVYGYTF.

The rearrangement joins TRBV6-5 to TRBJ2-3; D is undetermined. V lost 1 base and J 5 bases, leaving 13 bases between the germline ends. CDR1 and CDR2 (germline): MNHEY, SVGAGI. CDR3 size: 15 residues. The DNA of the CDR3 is TGTGCCAGCAGTTACTTGAGCACTCGACTAGATACGCAGTATTTT. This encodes CASSYLSTRLDTQYF.

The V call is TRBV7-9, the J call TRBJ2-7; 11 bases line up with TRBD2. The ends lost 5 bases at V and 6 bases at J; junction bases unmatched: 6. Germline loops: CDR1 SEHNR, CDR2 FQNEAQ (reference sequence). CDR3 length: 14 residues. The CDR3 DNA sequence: TGTGCCAGCAGCGGCGGGACTAGCGGAAGCGAGCAGTACTTC. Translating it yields CASSGGTSGSEQYF.

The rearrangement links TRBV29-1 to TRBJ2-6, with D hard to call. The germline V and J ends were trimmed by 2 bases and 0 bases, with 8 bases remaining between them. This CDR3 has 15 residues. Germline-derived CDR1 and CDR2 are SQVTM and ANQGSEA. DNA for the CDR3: TGCAGCGTTGAATCTCTAGACTCTGGGGCCAACGTCCTGACTTTC. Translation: CSVESLDSGANVLTF.

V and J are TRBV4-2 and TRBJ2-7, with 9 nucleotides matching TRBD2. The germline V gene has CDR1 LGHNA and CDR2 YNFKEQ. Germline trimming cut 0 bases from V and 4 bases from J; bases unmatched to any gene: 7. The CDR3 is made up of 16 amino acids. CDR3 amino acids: CASSQEAGGPSYEQYF. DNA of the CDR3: TGTGCCAGCAGCCAAGAGGCGGGAGGGCCTTCGTACGAGCAGTACTTC.

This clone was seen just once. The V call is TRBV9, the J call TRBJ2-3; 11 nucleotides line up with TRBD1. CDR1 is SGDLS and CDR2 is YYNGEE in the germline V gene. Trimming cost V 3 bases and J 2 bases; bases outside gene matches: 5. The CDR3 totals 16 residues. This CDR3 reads CASSAGQGAITDTQYF. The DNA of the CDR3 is TGTGCCAGCAGCGCCGGACAGGGGGCGATCACAGATACGCAGTATTTT.

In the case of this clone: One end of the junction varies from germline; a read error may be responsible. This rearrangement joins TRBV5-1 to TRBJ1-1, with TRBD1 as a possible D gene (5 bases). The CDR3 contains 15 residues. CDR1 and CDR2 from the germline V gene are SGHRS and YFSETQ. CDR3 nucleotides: TGCGCCAGCAGTTTGGACATAAACATGAACACTGAAGCTTTCTTT. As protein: CASSLDINMNTEAFF.

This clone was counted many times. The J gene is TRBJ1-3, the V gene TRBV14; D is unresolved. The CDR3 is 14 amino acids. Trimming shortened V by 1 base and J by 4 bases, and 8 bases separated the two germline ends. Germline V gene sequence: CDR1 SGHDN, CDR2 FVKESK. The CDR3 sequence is CASSQAGRGNTIYF. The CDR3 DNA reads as TGTGCCAGCAGCCAAGCCGGTCGAGGAAACACCATATATTTT.

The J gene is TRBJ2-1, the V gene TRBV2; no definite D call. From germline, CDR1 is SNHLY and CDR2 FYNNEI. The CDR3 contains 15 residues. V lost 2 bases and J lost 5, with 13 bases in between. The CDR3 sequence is CASSEKSVHHNEQFF. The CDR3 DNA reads TGTGCCAGCAGTGAAAAATCAGTACACCACAATGAGCAGTTCTTC. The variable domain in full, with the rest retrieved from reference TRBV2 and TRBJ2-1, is EPEVTQTPSHQVTQMGQEVILRCVPISNHLYFYWYRQILGQKVEFLVSFYNNEISEKSEIFDDQFSVERPDGSNFTLKIRSTKLEDSAMYFCASSEKSVHHNEQFFGPGTRLTVL.